This T cell receptor (beta chain) derives from a study of Tregs in tolerant kidney transplant recipients. Study-wide points: Tregs expanded with activated donor B cells seemed most donor-specific. The small number of patients limits these findings pending further validation.

CDR1 is LNHDA, CDR2 SQIVND, per germline (reference sequence). The CDR3 loop spans 15 amino acids. V was clipped by 3 bases and J by 2 bases; unmatched bases: 5. Profiled with immunoSEQ multiplex PCR; TCRdb holds only in-frame clones, not every one. This repertoire comprises about 30,000 clones; its ten largest clones make up approximately 15%. CD4+CD25+CD127- Tregs, CD4+CD25- non-Tregs, CD4 and CD8 cells were sorted. Turning to this clone: Its target is not known. The read halts 3 residues ahead of the CDR3 end, with the missing end drawn from the germline J gene.

The specimen comprised CD8+ T cells from blood, sampled before the transplant. The rearrangement uses TRBV19 and TRBJ2-7; TRBD2 matches 9 bases. This TCR was recovered from a human donor who received a combined kidney and bone marrow transplant. This chain's CDR3 is CASSMTAGGPYEQYF. The part of the CDR3 DNA that was read is TGTGCCAGTAGTATGACAGCGGGAGGCCCCTACGAG.